This passage covers 3 T cell receptor beta chains from one sample sequenced in a study of identical twins (dated by TCRdb to 2016 to 2017). Libraries were prepared through 5' RACE. Sequencing took place on an Illumina HiSeq 2000. The raw public data were reprocessed by TCRdb itself: fastp quality trimming at Q25, MiXCR clonotype calling, in-frame beta chains only. Rows with one shared CDR3 protein collapse into an entry with the most common genes and DNA. A total of more than 650,000 distinct CDR3 sequences appear in this sample, 5.5% to 7.5% of them only once. The top ten hold around 1.7% of the sample. What was sequenced was naive T cells sorted from blood. Explained via the paper, the cell subset or site label denotes: cells isolated with a human naive T-cell isolation kit. These receptors originate from a man aged 18 to 30 in good health.

This clonotype was seen repeatedly, ten times or more. This chain uses TRBV27 with TRBJ2-5; possibly TRBD2 for D (6 bases). CDR3 length: 14 amino acids. Per germline, CDR1 MNHEY and CDR2 SMNVEV (reference sequence). Trimming removed 5 bases at V and 7 bases at J, with 17 bases between. CDR3 sequence: CASSPALREGTQYF. In DNA, the CDR3 is TGTGCCAGCAGTCCCGCTTTGCGGGAAGGGACCCAGTACTTC.

This clonotype turned up a few times. This chain uses TRBV3-1 with TRBJ2-5; D is unclear. CDR3 size: 14 residues. The V end was cut by 2 bases, the J end by 2 bases, with 9 bases between. Germline CDR1 and CDR2: LGHDT and YNNKEL (reference sequence). The CDR3 here is CASSQFGGQETQYF. The CDR3 DNA follows: TGTGCCAGCAGCCAATTCGGTGGACAAGAGACCCAGTACTTC.

This clonotype was seen only a few times. The V gene is TRBV6-2 or TRBV6-3, the J gene TRBJ2-6; the match to TRBD2 covers 7 bases. CDR1 and CDR2 from the germline V gene are MNHEY and SVGEGT. The V segment lost 5 bases and the J segment 0 bases; nucleotides outside the gene matches: 4. The CDR3 contains 16 residues. CDR3 loop: CASSPTGGSGANVLTF. The CDR3 DNA follows: TGTGCCAGCAGTCCCACGGGGGGCTCTGGGGCCAACGTCCTGACTTTC.